The clone carrying this TCR beta chain turned up a few times. J was trimmed by 7 bases and V by 7 bases; bases with no gene match: 9. Looked up from germline, CDR1 is MNHEY and CDR2 is SVGEGT. The CDR3 spans 13 residues. This entry belongs to a study of T cell repertoires in cytomegalovirus infection. MiXCR, run by TCRdb on the reads, gives a single entry per CDR3 protein. The profile shows under 200,000 distinct CDR3 sequences, 28% of them singletons. The source is a human donor in good health (CMV status not recorded). Some clones in this sample may be carry-over from other donors' samples. This chain links TRBV6-2 or TRBV6-3 with TRBJ1-2; 7 nucleotides match TRBD1. Sequencing input: PBMCs. CDR3 DNA: TGTGCCAGCACAGCCAACGACAGGGTTGGCTACACCTTC. Translating it yields CASTANDRVGYTF.